The rows below give T cell receptor beta chains drawn from one sample of a study of T cell responses to AZD1222 COVID-19 vaccine. Profiled with immunoSEQ multiplex PCR; TCRdb holds only in-frame clones, not every one. Of approximately 140,000 clones in the sample, 85% to 95% were seen once. This specimen was peripheral blood, taken on day 0 of AZD1222 vaccination. These receptors were taken from an adult in good health. Each CDR3 is given with its conserved first and last residue. The D gene is left open where the match is weak. Clone size is not always given. Where it is, it says once, few, many or a class for expanded clones.

clone_size,d_call,j_call,v_call,cdr3_aa,cdr3_nt
NA,TRBD2,TRBJ2-1,TRBV4-1,CASSRPLAGGAYNEQFF,TGCGCCAGCAGCCGGCCTCTCGCGGGGGGTGCCTACAATGAGCAGTTCTTC
NA,NA,TRBJ1-2,TRBV2,CASSVAQSTGYTF,TGTGCCAGCAGTGTGGCCCAGTCGACGGGCTACACCTTC
NA,NA,TRBJ2-5,TRBV19,CASSKAGGGETQYF,TGTGCCAGTAGTAAGGCCGGGGGAGGTGAGACCCAGTACTTC
NA,TRBD1,TRBJ1-4,TRBV18,CASSPRTGDGINEKLFF,TGTGCCAGCTCACCACGGACAGGGGACGGGATTAATGAAAAACTGTTTTTT
NA,TRBD2,TRBJ2-7,TRBV7-8,CASSLRLAGTYEQYF,TGTGCCAGCAGCTTACGACTAGCGGGAACCTACGAGCAGTACTTC
NA,NA,TRBJ1-1,TRBV6-5,CASSRTSGTEAFF,TGTGCCAGCAGTCGGACCAGTGGCACTGAAGCTTTCTTT
NA,TRBD1,TRBJ2-7,TRBV5-1,CASSLDRGNEQYF,TGCGCCAGCAGCTTGGACAGGGGGAACGAGCAGTACTTC
NA,NA,TRBJ1-4,TRBV19,CASSILGGSWEEKLFF,TGTGCCAGTAGTATTCTCGGAGGGAGTTGGGAGGAAAAACTGTTTTTT
NA,TRBD1,TRBJ2-3,TRBV6-5,CASRGDRIPDTQYF,TGTGCCAGCAGAGGGGACAGAATACCAGATACGCAGTATTTT
NA,NA,TRBJ2-7,TRBV5-1,CASSLAGGVDEQYF,TGCGCCAGCAGCTTGGCCGGGGGAGTGGACGAGCAGTACTTC
NA,NA,TRBJ1-2,TRBV19,CASSMEIPNYGYTF,TGTGCCAGTAGTATGGAGATCCCCAACTATGGCTACACCTTC
NA,NA,TRBJ2-2,TRBV7-6,CASSLPADRSGELFF,TGTGCCAGCAGCTTACCAGCCGACCGGTCCGGGGAGCTGTTTTTT
NA,TRBD2,TRBJ2-3,TRBV7-9,CASSLSATSGSSDTQYF,TGTGCCAGCAGCTTATCGGCGACTAGCGGGAGTTCAGATACGCAGTATTTT
NA,NA,TRBJ1-2,TRBV12-3/TRBV12-4,CASSPRAYYGYTF,TGTGCCAGCAGTCCCCGGGCCTACTATGGCTACACCTTC
NA,NA,TRBJ2-2,TRBV7-3,CASSFSGGAGELFF,TGTGCCAGCAGCTTCTCGGGCGGGGCCGGGGAGCTGTTTTTT
NA,TRBD2,TRBJ2-7,TRBV5-1,CASSLGLAGDYEQYF,TGCGCCAGCAGCCTAGGACTAGCGGGGGATTACGAGCAGTACTTC
NA,TRBD1,TRBJ1-2,TRBV10-3,CAISEGTGGLGYTF,TGTGCCATCAGTGAGGGGACAGGGGGCCTAGGCTACACCTTC
NA,NA,TRBJ1-3,TRBV5-1,CASSLVGGLGSSGNTIYF,TGCGCCAGCAGCTTGGTGGGGGGGCTCGGCAGCTCTGGAAACACCATATATTTT
few,NA,TRBJ1-1,TRBV2,CASIQAKTEAFF,TGTGCCAGCATACAGGCTAAGACTGAAGCTTTCTTT
NA,NA,TRBJ2-7,TRBV5-5,CASSLEADYEQYF,TGTGCCAGCAGCTTGGAGGCAGACTACGAGCAGTACTTC